The entry below describes one TCR beta chain. The CDR3 totals 15 residues. Trimming shortened V by 1 base and J by 1 base, and 13 bases separated the two germline ends. Germline V gene lookup returns CDR1 DFQATT and CDR2 SNEGSKA (reference sequence). Unique molecular identifiers tagged the TCRbeta library. TCRdb processed the PCR reads anew with MiXCR; each CDR3 protein has one entry. The table has over 550,000 distinct CDR3 sequences, over 9.5% seen once. This entry belongs to a study of T-cell reconstitution after alpha-beta-depleted transplantation in children. The material was PBMCs from the stem cell graft donor, obtained from the stem cell graft. The TCR comes from a human donor who donated a stem cell graft to a child with acute myeloid leukemia. The V gene is TRBV20-1, the J gene TRBJ2-5; TRBD1 is a possible D gene (5 bases). The chain's CDR3 is CSARGTQGSQETQYF. CDR3 nucleotides: TGCAGTGCTAGAGGGACGCAGGGATCCCAAGAGACCCAGTACTTC.